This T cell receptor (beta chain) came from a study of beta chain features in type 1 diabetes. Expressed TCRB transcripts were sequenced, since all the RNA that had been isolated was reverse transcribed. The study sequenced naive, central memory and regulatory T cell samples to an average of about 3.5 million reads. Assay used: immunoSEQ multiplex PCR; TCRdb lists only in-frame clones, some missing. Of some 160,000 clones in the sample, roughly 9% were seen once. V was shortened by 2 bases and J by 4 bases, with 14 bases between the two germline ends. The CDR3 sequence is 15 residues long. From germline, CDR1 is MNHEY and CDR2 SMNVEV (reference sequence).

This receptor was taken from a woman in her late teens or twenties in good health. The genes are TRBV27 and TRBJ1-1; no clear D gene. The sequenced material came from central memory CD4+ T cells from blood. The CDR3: CASSLRMAGGTEAFF. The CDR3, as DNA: TGTGCCAGCAGTTTAAGGATGGCTGGAGGCACTGAAGCTTTCTTT.